A single sample gave rise to the 17 T cell receptor beta chains below, sequenced in a study of blood T cell repertoires in COVID-19. Clones were read by immunoSEQ multiplex PCR, and TCRdb kept only the in-frame ones, dropping some. The table has some 65,000 clones, about 74% seen once. Sequenced input: peripheral blood. These receptors all stem from an elderly woman with acute or convalescent COVID-19.

The chain recombines TRBV5-1 with TRBJ1-1, with a weak D call TRBD1 (5 bases). Trimming pared 4 bases from V and 6 bases from J, leaving 16 bases between. This CDR3 is 14 amino acids long. CDR1 is SGHRS, CDR2 YFSETQ, per germline. The CDR3 DNA follows: TGCGCCAGCAGCCGGGACGGAGGGAGCGCTGAAGCTTTCTTT. Translation gives CASSRDGGSAEAFF. Variable domain in full (rest from reference TRBV5-1 and TRBJ1-1): KAGVTQTPRYLIKTRGQQVTLSCSPISGHRSVSWYQQTPGQGLQFLFEYFSETQRNKGNFPGRFSGRQFSNSRSEMNVSTLELGDSALYLCASSRDGGSAEAFFGQGTRLTVV.

The CDR3 nucleotides are TGCGCCAGCAGCTTGGGGGACAGAACTAGCACAGATACGCAGTATTTT. Protein sequence: CASSLGDRTSTDTQYF. The chain employs TRBV5-1 and TRBJ2-3, with 7 positions matching TRBD1. The germline V gene encodes CDR1 SGHRS and CDR2 YFSETQ. CDR3 length: 16 residues. V was clipped by 0 bases and J by 0 bases; unmatched bases: 4.

This rearrangement joins TRBV19 to TRBJ1-5, with 8 bases lining up with TRBD1. Germline CDR1 is LNHDA and CDR2 is SQIVND (reference sequence). The CDR3 covers 19 residues. Trimming cost V 7 bases and J 2 bases; bases outside gene matches: 19. For the CDR3, the DNA is TGTGCCAGTAACCGAGACGGGACAGGAGGTCGGGTTGGCAATCAGCCCCAGCATTTT. Translation: CASNRDGTGGRVGNQPQHF.

The chain is built from TRBV5-1 and TRBJ2-5, with 8 bases fitting TRBD1. J lost 5 bases, V lost 3 bases, and 6 bases had no gene match. The germline V gene has CDR1 SGHRS and CDR2 YFSETQ. The CDR3 length is 14 residues. Written as DNA, the CDR3 is TGCGCCAGCAGCTGGCAGGGGGCTGAGGAGACCCAGTACTTC. Protein: CASSWQGAEETQYF.

The chain combines TRBV5-1 with TRBJ1-4; perhaps TRBD1 as D (5 bases). The CDR3 extends over 13 amino acids. V dropped 4 bases and J dropped 7 bases, with 11 bases sitting between them. Per the germline V gene, CDR1 is SGHRS and CDR2 is YFSETQ. CDR3 coding DNA: TGCGCCAGCAGCGGGACTGTAGGTGAAAAACTGTTTTTT. The encoded protein is CASSGTVGEKLFF.

The chain joins TRBV5-4 to TRBJ2-5, with D perhaps matching TRBD2 (6 bases). The length of the CDR3 is 13 residues. CDR1 is SGHNT, CDR2 YYREEE, per germline (reference sequence). Trimming left V 3 bases short and J 5 bases short, with 11 bases between. The CDR3 sequence is CASSYGTLETQYF. The CDR3 nucleotides read TGTGCCAGCAGCTACGGGACTTTGGAGACCCAGTACTTC.

J is TRBJ2-7 and V is TRBV18, with 11 bases fitting TRBD2. Trimming took 6 bases from V and 5 from J; bases not matched to a gene: 12. Germline V lookup: CDR1 KGHSH, CDR2 LQKENI. The CDR3 sequence is 16 residues long. The DNA for the CDR3 is TGTGCCAGCTCGGGACTAGCGGACATAATAGGTAACGAGCAGTACTTC. It codes for CASSGLADIIGNEQYF. The full variable domain, rest sourced from reference TRBV18 and TRBJ2-7, is NAGVMQNPRHLVRRRGQEARLRCSPMKGHSHVYWYRQLPEEGLKFMVYLQKENIIDESGMPKERFSAEFPKEGPSILRIQQVVRGDSAAYFCASSGLADIIGNEQYFGPGTRLTVT.

This clone was found a few times. The V and J genes are TRBV28 and TRBJ1-5, with 9 nucleotides matching TRBD1. Germline V gives CDR1 MDHEN, CDR2 SYDVKM. This CDR3 spans 15 amino acids. With 4 bases clipped from V and 3 bases from J, the junction kept 4 bases outside the gene matches. The CDR3 protein is CASSSGQGNNQPQHF. The CDR3 nucleotides read TGTGCCAGCAGTTCGGGACAGGGTAACAATCAGCCCCAGCATTTT.

This clone is large in the sample. V is TRBV11-2 and J is TRBJ1-1; the match to TRBD1 covers 8 bases. J gave up 1 base and V 2 bases, and 9 bases lay outside the gene matches. This CDR3 has 17 amino acids. Germline loops: CDR1 SGHAT, CDR2 FQNNGV. This CDR3 is CASSLLYPGGPNTEAFF. The CDR3 DNA reads TGTGCCAGCAGCTTACTCTACCCAGGGGGCCCGAACACTGAAGCTTTCTTT.

A few counts support this clone. The chain links TRBV6-5 to TRBJ2-5; 7 nucleotides align to TRBD1. After removal of 6 bases from V and 14 bases from J, the junction contained 15 bases not matched to a gene. The CDR3 covers 13 residues. Germline values: CDR1 MNHEY, CDR2 SVGAGI. CDR3 sequence reads: CASSETKGQLQYF. For the CDR3, the DNA is TGTGCCAGCAGCGAGACTAAGGGACAGCTTCAATACTTC.

In its sample, this clone was seen a few times. The chain links TRBV6-4 to TRBJ2-2; 7 bases line up with TRBD1. The V gene's germline CDR1 is MRHNA and CDR2 SNTAGT. Trimming at V came to 6 bases and at J to 7 bases, leaving 11 bases not matched to a gene. The CDR3 sequence is 15 residues long. Here the CDR3 DNA reads TGTGCCAGCAGCGCCCAGGGGGACGGAGACGGGGAGCTGTTTTTT. It specifies CASSAQGDGDGELFF.

The CDR3 is CAISVAQGARTEAFF. CDR3 bases: TGTGCCATCAGTGTCGCACAGGGGGCGCGTACTGAAGCTTTCTTT. The chain combines TRBV10-3 with TRBJ1-1, with 9 bases aligning to TRBD1. Germline CDR1 is ENHRY and CDR2 is SYGVKD. CDR3 length: 15 amino acids. J was trimmed by 5 bases and V by 4 bases; bases with no gene match: 8.

V gene TRBV25-1 combines with J gene TRBJ2-5, with 8 bases identical to TRBD1. The trim removed 3 bases at V and 4 bases at J, leaving 7 bases unmatched. The CDR3 runs to 15 residues. Per germline, CDR1 MGHDK and CDR2 SYGVNS. CDR3 in DNA: TGTGCCAGCAGTGAGGTGACAGGGGAAATAGAGACCCAGTACTTC. Residues: CASSEVTGEIETQYF.

The gene calls are TRBV7-2 and TRBJ2-5; 9 bases map to TRBD2. The CDR3 contains 19 residues. V gave up 9 bases and J gave up 1 base; unmatched junction bases: 21. The V gene's germline CDR1 is SGHTA and CDR2 FQGNSA. For the CDR3, the DNA is TGTGCCAGGCCGGAGGGGGGATGGGCTAGCGGGGATGTCCAAGAGACCCAGTACTTC. This codes for CARPEGGWASGDVQETQYF.

The chain has TRBV11-3 and TRBJ2-5, with D possibly being TRBD1 (6 bases). Germline lookup yields CDR1 SGHNT and CDR2 YENEEA. Trimming took 4 bases from V and 1 from J, leaving 13 bases between them. The CDR3 has 15 amino acids. The CDR3 bases are TGTGCCAGCAGCTCAGAGCCAGGGGTCCAAGAGACCCAGTACTTC. This sequence encodes CASSSEPGVQETQYF. Full variable domain (outside the CDR3, taken from reference TRBV11-3 and TRBJ2-5): EAGVVQSPRYKIIEKKQPVAFWCNPISGHNTLYWYLQNLGQGPELLIRYENEEAVDDSQLPKDRFSAERLKGVDSTLKIQPAELGDSAVYLCASSSEPGVQETQYFGPGTRLLVL.

V gene TRBV11-3 combines with J gene TRBJ2-4; 9 nucleotides agree with TRBD1. The CDR3 sequence is 15 residues long. Germline-derived CDR1 and CDR2 are SGHNT and YENEEA. The V and J ends lost 1 base and 8 bases, in that order; junction bases with no gene match: 6. The CDR3 sequence: CASSLGAGQGYIQYF. The CDR3 DNA follows: TGTGCCAGCAGCTTAGGTGCGGGACAGGGCTACATTCAGTACTTC.

The chain combines TRBV10-3 with TRBJ1-1; TRBD1 agrees at 11 bases. The germline V gene encodes CDR1 ENHRY and CDR2 SYGVKD. V dropped 2 bases and J dropped 11; count of bases not matched to a gene: 10. This CDR3 contains 15 residues. CDR3 region: CAISEIIRDRGIAFF. CDR3 in DNA: TGTGCCATCAGTGAGATCATCCGGGACAGGGGGATTGCTTTCTTT.